This record concerns one TCR beta chain sequence. What it binds is not known. Germline V CDR1 and CDR2: SGHRS, YFSETQ. The CDR3 loop spans 16 amino acids. V lost 4 bases and J lost 0; bases outside the gene matches: 2. The sample originates from a study of beta chain features in type 1 diabetes. cDNA synthesis used the whole RNA isolate, giving expressed TCRB sequences. Each stem cell-like memory T cell sample yielded some 920,000 reads on average. Method: immunoSEQ multiplex PCR; TCRdb's copy keeps in-frame clones and lacks some. The repertoire holds around 50,000 clones, with approximately 40% as singletons. Whole-study findings and limits: Significant though moderate, a shortening of TCRB CDR3s appeared in all four CD4+ subsets of Type 1 diabetes patients. Naive, central memory and regulatory TCRB repertoires appeared more similar among patients than healthy donors. cDNA-based reads could over-represent cells with high TCR expression.

The chain links TRBV5-1 to TRBJ2-6; 9 bases fit TRBD1. What was sequenced was stem cell memory CD4+ T cells from blood. This TCR came from a man aged 25 to 40 with type 1 diabetes. The CDR3 DNA follows: TGCGCCAGCAGCGGGACAGGGAACTCTGGGGCCAACGTCCTGACTTTC. This sequence encodes CASSGTGNSGANVLTF.